These 25 T cell receptor beta chains were sequenced from one sample in a study of cytomegalovirus exposure and HLA in healthy donors. PCR used 60 Vbeta primers and 13 Jbeta primers. Method: immunoSEQ multiplex PCR; TCRdb's copy keeps in-frame clones and lacks some. This table has fewer than 110,000 clones, 65% to 85% appearing once. The sequenced sample consisted of PBMCs. Receptors were obtained from a man in his forties or fifties in good health and CMV-seropositive.

V gene TRBV5-4 combines with J gene TRBJ1-2; TRBD1 aligns across 10 bases. CDR1 is SGHNT, CDR2 YYREEE, per germline (reference sequence). The CDR3 runs to 15 residues. J lost 7 bases, V lost 1 base, and 7 bases had no gene match. In DNA form, the CDR3 reads TGTGCCAGCAGCTTGTTGGGACAGGGGTTAGGTGGCTACACCTTC. Amino acid sequence: CASSLLGQGLGGYTF.

This chain uses TRBV9 with TRBJ2-5, with 12 bases aligning to TRBD2. The CDR3 sequence is 17 residues long. CDR1 and CDR2 from the germline V gene are SGDLS and YYNGEE. Germline trimming cut 0 bases from V and 3 bases from J; bases unmatched to any gene: 6. The CDR3 DNA reads TGTGCCAGCAGCGTAGAACTAGCGGGAGGCCTCAAAGAGACCCAGTACTTC. Protein: CASSVELAGGLKETQYF.

CDR3 in amino acids: CASSVFDRGTDTQYF. CDR3 nucleotides: TGTGCCAGCAGCGTATTCGACAGGGGCACAGATACGCAGTATTTT. The chain uses TRBV9 and TRBJ2-3; 7 nucleotides align to TRBD1. CDR3 length equals 15 residues. Germline CDR1 SGDLS, CDR2 YYNGEE. V shed 1 base and J 1 base; nucleotides not matched to a gene: 3. Combining the CDR3 with reference TRBV9 and TRBJ2-3 gives the whole variable domain DSGVTQTPKHLITATGQRVTLRCSPRSGDLSVYWYQQSLDQGLQFLIQYYNGEERAKGNILERFSAQQFPDLHSELNLSSLELGDSALYFCASSVFDRGTDTQYFGPGTRLTVL.

This clone turned up a few times. Other DNA sequences in the same sample also yield this CDR3. The rearrangement joins TRBV5-1 to TRBJ2-2; the D gene is possibly TRBD1 (5 bases). The CDR3 length is 15 residues. Germline-derived CDR1 and CDR2 are SGHRS and YFSETQ. The V gene lost 1 base and the J gene lost 1 base, with 8 bases spanning the gap. CDR3 loop: CASSLSQGNTGELFF. As DNA, the CDR3 is TGCGCCAGCAGCTTGAGTCAGGGGAACACCGGGGAGCTGTTTTTT.

The chain has TRBV28 and TRBJ1-6; 8 nucleotides align to TRBD1. Germline V lookup: CDR1 MDHEN, CDR2 SYDVKM. The CDR3 contains 12 residues. The CDR3 sequence is CGEGTGDSPLHF. DNA of the CDR3: TGTGGGGAGGGGACAGGAGACTCACCCCTCCACTTT.

This chain uses TRBV19 with TRBJ2-1; perhaps TRBD1 as D (6 bases). This CDR3 region has 16 residues. V lost 6 bases to trimming and J lost 4 bases, with 19 bases between them. Germline V gene lookup returns CDR1 LNHDA and CDR2 SQIVND (reference sequence). DNA of the CDR3: TGTGCCAGTAGGTTCACAGGGTACGAGAAGTACAATGAGCAGTTCTTC. It yields the protein CASRFTGYEKYNEQFF.

The chain joins TRBV7-2 to TRBJ1-6; D ambiguous. The CDR3 sequence is 14 residues long. V was shortened by 2 bases and J by 6 bases, with 8 bases between the two germline ends. Germline CDR1 reads SGHTA; CDR2 reads FQGNSA. The CDR3 loop reads CASSLRSINSPLHF. CDR3 nucleotides: TGTGCCAGCAGCTTACGGTCGATTAATTCACCCCTCCACTTT.

As to this clone: The junction shows a germline mismatch at one end, possibly a read error. V usage is TRBV18 and J usage is TRBJ2-7; 8 nucleotides agree with TRBD2. The CDR3 contains 14 residues. From germline, CDR1 is KGHSH and CDR2 LQKENI. CDR3 in amino acids: CASSPGGPGYEQYF. CDR3 nucleotides: TGTGCCAGTTCACCGGGAGGGCCCGGCTACGAGCAGTACTTC.

The chain carries TRBV7-3 and TRBJ2-1; the match to TRBD2 covers 7 bases. The germline gives CDR1 SGHTA, CDR2 FQGTGA. This CDR3 is built from 16 residues. V lost 1 base to trimming and J lost 0 bases; unmatched junction nucleotides: 3. CDR3 nucleotides: TGTGCCAGCAGCTTAAGGGGCGGGAGCTCCTACAATGAGCAGTTCTTC. Encoded protein: CASSLRGGSSYNEQFF.

The V gene is TRBV28, the J gene TRBJ1-2, with unresolved D. The CDR3 totals 14 residues. With 4 bases removed from V and 5 bases from J, the gap between germline ends came to 14 bases. Germline values: CDR1 MDHEN, CDR2 SYDVKM. CDR3 sequence (DNA): TGTGCCAGCAGTTATCCAGGCGATCGGTATGGCTACACCTTC. This encodes CASSYPGDRYGYTF.

The sample holds a few counts of this clone. Other DNA sequences in the sample encode the same CDR3. The genes are TRBV29-1 and TRBJ1-1, with 7 bases aligning to TRBD1. CDR3 size: 15 residues. With 3 bases clipped from V and 0 bases from J, the junction kept 7 bases outside the gene matches. CDR1 and CDR2 from the germline V gene are SQVTM and ANQGSEA. The CDR3 loop reads CSVEGETGMNTEAFF. As DNA, the CDR3 is TGCAGCGTTGAGGGGGAGACAGGGATGAACACTGAAGCTTTCTTT.

The V call is TRBV7-8, the J call TRBJ1-5, with TRBD1 matching over 9 bases. V trimming: 5 bases; J trimming: 5 bases; junction bases outside the gene matches: 4. Germline loops: CDR1 SGHVS, CDR2 FQNEAQ. The CDR3 is made up of 14 amino acids. CDR3 region: CASSARDRDQPQHF. In DNA, the CDR3 is TGTGCCAGCAGCGCCCGGGACAGGGATCAGCCCCAGCATTTT.

This chain links TRBV18 with TRBJ2-2; 12 bases are shared with TRBD1. J gave up 4 bases and V 3 bases, and 3 bases lay outside the gene matches. CDR1 is KGHSH and CDR2 is LQKENI in the germline V gene. The CDR3 is 16 residues long. The CDR3: CASSPGQGASTGELFF. The DNA for the CDR3 is TGTGCCAGCTCACCGGGACAGGGGGCGTCCACCGGGGAGCTGTTTTTT.

In this sample, this clone turned up a few times. The chain couples TRBV27 to TRBJ1-6; 7 bases align to TRBD1. Germline V gene lookup returns CDR1 MNHEY and CDR2 SMNVEV (reference sequence). The CDR3 is 20 amino acids. V lost 3 bases to trimming and J lost 2 bases; unmatched junction nucleotides: 16. The CDR3 loop is CASSFSFVSRDRAYNSPLHF. The CDR3 DNA reads TGTGCCAGCAGTTTTAGTTTCGTTTCCCGGGACAGAGCCTATAATTCACCCCTCCACTTT.

The chain uses TRBV30 and TRBJ1-6; 12 positions match TRBD1. CDR1 and CDR2 from the germline V gene are GTSNPN and SVGIG (reference sequence). After removal of 4 bases from V and 7 bases from J, the junction contained 8 bases not matched to a gene. The CDR3 extends over 16 amino acids. Here the CDR3 reads CAWTPRDRGQNSPLHF. CDR3 nucleotides: TGTGCCTGGACCCCTAGGGACAGGGGGCAGAATTCACCCCTCCACTTT.

This chain uses TRBV5-5 with TRBJ2-5; no clear D. V lost 1 base and J lost 1, with 11 bases in between. This CDR3 comprises 15 residues. CDR1 is SGHKS and CDR2 is YYEKEE in the germline V gene (reference sequence). The CDR3: CASSLNSGLQETQYF. For the CDR3, the DNA is TGTGCCAGCAGCTTGAATTCGGGTCTCCAAGAGACCCAGTACTTC.

The table lists this clone with a few counts. The chain recombines TRBV4-3 with TRBJ1-1; D is unclear. This CDR3 comprises 13 residues. From germline, CDR1 is LGHNA and CDR2 YSLEER. V was cut by 0 bases and J by 11 bases, with 13 bases left in between. The CDR3 region has the DNA TGCGCCAGCAGCCAAGATCCAGGCGCAAGGGCTTTCTTT. It specifies CASSQDPGARAFF.

The rearrangement links TRBV19 to TRBJ2-3; tentatively, D is TRBD1 (6 bases). The CDR3 runs to 15 residues. In germline, CDR1 is LNHDA, CDR2 SQIVND (reference sequence). The V gene lost 1 base and the J gene lost 2 bases, with 10 bases spanning the gap. CDR3 region: CASSIGTVNTDTQYF. The CDR3 DNA reads TGTGCCAGTAGTATAGGGACAGTGAACACAGATACGCAGTATTTT.

On this clone itself: At the DNA level, this CDR3 is encoded by other sequences in the same sample as well. This chain uses TRBV28 with TRBJ2-7; 9 nucleotides align to TRBD1. V lost 4 bases to trimming and J lost 3 bases; unmatched junction nucleotides: 4. Germline loops: CDR1 MDHEN, CDR2 SYDVKM. This CDR3 has 14 residues. The CDR3 DNA is TGTGCCAGCAGTTCACCGGGACAGGGCTACGAGCAGTACTTC. Residues: CASSSPGQGYEQYF. The whole variable domain, filled in from reference TRBV28 and TRBJ2-7, reads DVKVTQSSRYLVKRTGEKVFLECVQDMDHENMFWYRQDPGLGLRLIYFSYDVKMKEKGDIPEGYSVSREKKERFSLILESASTNQTSMYLCASSSPGQGYEQYFGPGTRLTVT.

The chain joins TRBV27 to TRBJ2-3, with D perhaps matching TRBD2 (5 bases). The CDR3 contains 13 residues. CDR1 is MNHEY and CDR2 is SMNVEV in the germline V gene (reference sequence). Trimming shortened V by 3 bases and J by 1 base, and 5 bases separated the two germline ends. The CDR3: CASSFGGTDTQYF. In DNA, the CDR3 is TGTGCCAGCAGTTTCGGGGGCACAGATACGCAGTATTTT.

The chain links TRBV7-2 to TRBJ1-2; maybe TRBD1 (6 bases). V was shortened by 4 bases and J by 8 bases, with 20 bases between the two germline ends. This CDR3 contains 15 residues. Germline V gene data show CDR1 as SGHTA and CDR2 as FQGNSA. The CDR3 is CASSSTTGPVGGYTF. CDR3 DNA sequence: TGTGCCAGCAGCTCCACGACAGGCCCGGTGGGAGGCTACACCTTC.

The V gene is TRBV6-1, the J gene TRBJ1-1, with 9 bases that match TRBD1. Unmatched junction bases numbered 5, after V lost 2 bases and J lost 4 bases. The CDR3 length is 15 residues. CDR1 and CDR2 (germline): MNHNS, SASEGT. CDR3 in DNA: TGTGCCAGCAGTGAACCGGGACAGGGAGTCACTGAAGCTTTCTTT. Translation gives CASSEPGQGVTEAFF.

This rearrangement joins TRBV10-3 to TRBJ2-2; 9 bases are a match to TRBD1. CDR3 length: 16 residues. After removal of 5 bases from V and 0 bases from J, the junction contained 4 bases not matched to a gene. Per germline, CDR1 ENHRY and CDR2 SYGVKD. The CDR3 sequence: CAISRDRVPNTGELFF. As DNA, the CDR3 is TGTGCCATCAGTAGGGACAGGGTCCCGAACACCGGGGAGCTGTTTTTT.

This rearrangement joins TRBV11-1 to TRBJ2-2; D perhaps matches TRBD2 (5 bases). V lost 3 bases to trimming and J lost 2 bases, with 16 bases between them. This CDR3 has 17 residues. The germline CDR1 and CDR2 sequences are SGHAT and FQDESV (reference sequence). The DNA of the CDR3 is TGTGCCAGCAGCTTTAGCCCCTCGGACTTTAACACCGGGGAGCTGTTTTTT. Amino acids: CASSFSPSDFNTGELFF.

The rearrangement joins TRBV5-1 to TRBJ1-1, with TRBD1 as a possible D gene (6 bases). The CDR3 sequence is 12 residues long. Germline CDR1 reads SGHRS; CDR2 reads YFSETQ. The V gene lost 4 bases and the J gene lost 5 bases, with 9 bases spanning the gap. CDR3 bases: TGCGCCAGCAGCCCCCAGGGGACTGAAGCTTTCTTT. Its translation is CASSPQGTEAFF.